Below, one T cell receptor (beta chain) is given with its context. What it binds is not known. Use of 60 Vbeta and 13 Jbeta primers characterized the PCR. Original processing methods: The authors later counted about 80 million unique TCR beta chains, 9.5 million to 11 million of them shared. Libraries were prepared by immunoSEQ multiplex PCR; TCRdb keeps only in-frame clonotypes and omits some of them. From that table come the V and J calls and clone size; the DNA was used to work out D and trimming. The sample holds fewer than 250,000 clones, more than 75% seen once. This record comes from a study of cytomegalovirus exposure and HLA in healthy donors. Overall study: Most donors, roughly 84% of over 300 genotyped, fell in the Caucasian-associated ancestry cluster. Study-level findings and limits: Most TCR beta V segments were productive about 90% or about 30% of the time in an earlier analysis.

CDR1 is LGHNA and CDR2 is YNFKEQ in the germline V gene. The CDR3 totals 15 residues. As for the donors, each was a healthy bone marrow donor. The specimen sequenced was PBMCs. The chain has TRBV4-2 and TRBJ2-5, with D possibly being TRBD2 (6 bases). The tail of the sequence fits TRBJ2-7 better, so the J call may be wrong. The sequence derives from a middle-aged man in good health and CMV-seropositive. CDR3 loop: CASSQVDTRGDEQYF. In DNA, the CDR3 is TGTGCCAGCAGCCAAGTGGACACCCGCGGGGACGAGCAGTACTTC.